The 14 T cell receptor beta chains presented below share a single source sample, sequenced in a study of circulating tumor DNA in untreated peripheral T-cell lymphoma. Libraries were prepared by immunoSEQ multiplex PCR; TCRdb keeps only in-frame clonotypes and omits some of them. The data contain approximately 1,300 clones, 69% of them singletons. The sample was cell-free DNA from blood serum. The receptor source for this set is a human donor with peripheral T-cell lymphoma.

This chain connects TRBV9 to TRBJ2-7, with D perhaps TRBD1 (6 bases). This CDR3 is 14 amino acids long. V was shortened by 5 bases and J by 2 bases, with 14 bases between the two germline ends. Germline lookup yields CDR1 SGDLS and CDR2 YYNGEE. For the CDR3, the DNA is TGTGCCAGCAGTCCCGGACAGTTTACCTACGAGCAGTACTTC. Amino acid sequence: CASSPGQFTYEQYF.

This chain connects TRBV2 to TRBJ2-7; 10 positions agree with TRBD1. The germline CDR1 and CDR2 sequences are SNHLY and FYNNEI. The junction had 7 bases not matched to a gene; V was cut back by 5 bases and J by 3 bases. This CDR3 is built from 15 residues. CDR3: CASSPGTGVVYEQYF. The CDR3 nucleotides read TGTGCCAGCAGTCCCGGGACAGGGGTTGTCTACGAGCAGTACTTC.

This clone was seen a handful of times. The chain links TRBV7-9 to TRBJ2-4; 8 bases align to TRBD1. CDR1 and CDR2 (germline): SEHNR, FQNEAQ (reference sequence). The CDR3 runs to 14 residues. V dropped 9 bases and J dropped 4; count of bases not matched to a gene: 8. The CDR3, as DNA: TGTGCCAGTCGTTCTGGGACAGGAAAAAACATTCAGTACTTC. Encoded protein: CASRSGTGKNIQYF.

The chain carries TRBV6-6 and TRBJ2-3; D is perhaps TRBD1 or TRBD2 (5 bases each). Germline CDR1 reads MNHNY; CDR2 reads SVGAGI (reference sequence). CDR3 length equals 15 residues. V lost 1 base, J lost 2 bases, and 10 bases lay in between. CDR3 region: CASSYLSGTTDTQYF. The DNA of the CDR3 is TGTGCCAGCAGTTACTTGTCCGGGACCACAGATACGCAGTATTTT.

This clone has just one count. The chain is built from TRBV6-1 and TRBJ1-3; D possibly corresponds to TRBD1 (5 bases). The CDR3 has 11 amino acids. Germline V lookup: CDR1 MNHNS, CDR2 SASEGT. V was pared by 2 bases and J by 14 bases, with 10 bases between. In DNA form, the CDR3 reads TGTGCCAGCAGTGAACGGCAGGGTGTATATTTT. Its protein is CASSERQGVYF.

CDR3 loop: CAGGGGNSNQPQHF. Here the CDR3 DNA reads TGTGCCGGGGGGGGCGGCAATAGCAATCAGCCCCAGCATTTT. The chain combines TRBV28 with TRBJ1-5; D perhaps matches TRBD1 (6 bases). V gave up 11 bases and J gave up 0 bases, with 14 bases separating them. This CDR3 has 14 residues. Germline values: CDR1 MDHEN, CDR2 SYDVKM.

This clone was counted only a few times. The same CDR3 can be traced to other DNA sequences in this sample. The chain couples TRBV5-4 to TRBJ2-7; D is unclear. This CDR3 is 15 amino acids long. V was trimmed by 1 base and J by 3 bases, leaving 14 bases between them. Germline CDR1 SGHNT, CDR2 YYREEE (reference sequence). CDR3 bases: TGTGCCAGCAGCTTGAGAGGCTCCAAATACTACGAGCAGTACTTC. Translating gives CASSLRGSKYYEQYF.

This rearrangement joins TRBV5-7 to TRBJ2-1; no definite D call. TRBV5-7 is flagged as an ORF with uncertain function. V was shortened by 1 base and J by 0 bases, with 11 bases between the two germline ends. The CDR3 runs to 16 residues. CDR3 bases: TGTGCCAGCAGCTTGTATTTTCCTAGCTCCTACAATGAGCAGTTCTTC. The encoded protein is CASSLYFPSSYNEQFF.

The count of this clone is one. The V call is TRBV4-1, the J call TRBJ1-1, with D possibly matching TRBD1 (6 bases). The V gene's germline CDR1 is MGHRA and CDR2 YSYEKL. Trimming cost V 1 base and J 1 base, with 10 bases left between them. The CDR3 is made up of 15 amino acids. CDR3: CASSQGRGRNTEAFF. DNA for the CDR3: TGCGCCAGCAGCCAAGGGAGGGGGAGGAACACTGAAGCTTTCTTT.

This clone has a single count. The chain couples TRBV9 to TRBJ2-2, with 7 bases matching TRBD2. CDR1 is SGDLS, CDR2 YYNGEE, per germline. The J segment lost 3 bases and the V segment lost 8 bases, leaving 28 bases of the junction unmatched. The CDR3 has 21 residues. Here the CDR3 reads CAREGTKELSGRVVDTGELFF. CDR3 DNA: TGTGCCAGAGAGGGCACTAAAGAACTATCAGGGAGGGTGGTTGACACCGGGGAGCTGTTTTTT.

The chain uses TRBV28 and TRBJ2-7, with D maybe TRBD2 (5 bases). This CDR3 is 12 amino acids long. Trimming cost V 7 bases and J 6 bases, with 13 bases left between them. Germline V gene data show CDR1 as MDHEN and CDR2 as SYDVKM. The CDR3 DNA reads as TGTGCCAGCACCCCGGACTGGAGCGAGCAGTACTTC. This sequence encodes CASTPDWSEQYF.

The rearrangement uses TRBV9 and TRBJ2-7; 8 bases agree with TRBD2. The CDR3 is 15 residues long. The germline V gene encodes CDR1 SGDLS and CDR2 YYNGEE. Unmatched junction bases numbered 6, after V lost 2 bases and J lost 2 bases. CDR3 residues: CASSVGTSYPYEQYF. Written as DNA, the CDR3 is TGTGCCAGCAGCGTCGGGACTAGTTACCCCTACGAGCAGTACTTC.

This clone is large within its sample. The chain combines TRBV19 with TRBJ1-5; D not certain. Trimming took 6 bases from V and 0 from J, leaving 6 bases between them. Germline assignment: CDR1 LNHDA and CDR2 SQIVND (reference sequence). The CDR3 loop spans 13 amino acids. The CDR3 DNA follows: TGTGCCAGTAGGTCTTATAGCAATCAGCCCCAGCATTTT. Translation gives CASRSYSNQPQHF.

This chain connects TRBV19 to TRBJ2-3; D not certain. Germline V gives CDR1 LNHDA, CDR2 SQIVND (reference sequence). This CDR3 has 13 residues. V was trimmed by 5 bases and J by 1 base, leaving 7 bases between them. The CDR3 spells CASSPPGTDTQYF. CDR3 coding DNA: TGTGCCAGTAGTCCCCCAGGCACAGATACGCAGTATTTT.